Listed below are T cell receptor beta chains from one sample, sequenced in a study of shared clonotypes between healthy human individuals. Only in-frame clones appear in the TCRdb table, and some are missing; sequencing was by immunoSEQ multiplex PCR. The sample comprises 2 million to 2.5 million clones, just under 95% of which are singletons, and approximately 0.4% rests with the top ten. The material sequenced was naive CD4+ T cells from PBMCs. Every receptor here comes from a young man in good health. Some clones in this sample may be carry-over from other donors' samples. CDR3s include the opening cysteine and the closing phenylalanine or tryptophan. A D gene is named only where the DNA matches it firmly. Rows may omit the clone size; those that give it use once, few, many or a size class.

d_call	clone_size	v_call	j_call	cdr3_nt	cdr3_aa
.	.	TRBV28	TRBJ1-2	TGTGCCAGCAGTTTAGGGTTACACTTAAACTATGGCTACACCTTC	CASSLGLHLNYGYTF
.	.	TRBV4-1	TRBJ2-7	TGCGCCAGCAGCCAAGATCGAATTACCTACGAGCAGTACTTC	CASSQDRITYEQYF
.	.	TRBV6-1	TRBJ2-7	TGTGCCAGCAGCGGGGTAGGGGCTCAATCCTACGAGCAGTACTTC	CASSGVGAQSYEQYF
.	.	TRBV30	TRBJ2-7	TGTGCCTGGAGTGGCTCGGGCAGCCCCTCCTACGAGCAGTACTTC	CAWSGSGSPSYEQYF
.	.	TRBV19	TRBJ2-7	TGTGCCAGTAGTATCGACTATTCTCCGGGCGAGCAGTACTTC	CASSIDYSPGEQYF
.	.	TRBV6-6	TRBJ1-3	TGTGCCAGCAGTTACTATCGAGGAGGAAACACCATATATTTT	CASSYYRGGNTIYF
.	.	TRBV9	TRBJ2-3	TGTGCCAGCAGCATCCTGTCAAACACAGATACGCAGTATTTT	CASSILSNTDTQYF
.	.	TRBV9	TRBJ1-1	TGTGCCAGCAGCGAGGGGGACCGCCGATTGAACACTGAAGCTTTCTTT	CASSEGDRRLNTEAFF
.	few	TRBV7-8	TRBJ2-2	TGTGCCAGCAGCTTAGCGGGAGTGGGCACCGGGGAGCTGTTTTTT	CASSLAGVGTGELFF
.	.	TRBV7-9	TRBJ2-1	TGTGCCAGCAGTCGACAGGTTGCCCTTCAAATGTTGAATGAGCAGTTCTTC	CASSRQVALQMLNEQFF
.	.	TRBV7-2	TRBJ2-3	TGTGCCAGCAGCTTAGGCACAGATACGCAGTATTTT	CASSLGTDTQYF
.	.	TRBV28	TRBJ1-4	TGTGCCAGCAGCGAGGCCTCGGGTGGGGGGCTTAATGAAAAACTGTTTTTT	CASSEASGGGLNEKLFF
.	.	TRBV4-1	TRBJ1-1	TGCGCCAGCAGCCAAGAGTCCGGCAGGGGCCTCGTGGGGCGCACTGAAGCTTTCTTT	CASSQESGRGLVGRTEAFF
TRBD2	.	TRBV28	TRBJ2-7	TGTGCCAGCAGCGAGACTCTTGGGGCGGGAGGGTCCTCCTACGAGCAGTACTTC	CASSETLGAGGSSYEQYF
TRBD2	.	TRBV7-2	TRBJ2-7	TGTGCCAGCAGCTTAGGTTCCCTACTAGCGGCCTCCTACGAGCAGTACTTC	CASSLGSLLAASYEQYF
TRBD2	.	TRBV7-6	TRBJ2-7	TGTGCCAGCAGCTTAGGGACTAGCGGGATATTTTACGAGCAGTACTTC	CASSLGTSGIFYEQYF
.	.	TRBV6-1	TRBJ1-2	TGTGCCAGCAGTGCGGACTGGGGTAGAAACTATGGCTACACCTTC	CASSADWGRNYGYTF